Shown below are 2 T cell receptor beta chains from a single sample sequenced in a study of shared clonotypes between healthy human individuals. Using immunoSEQ multiplex PCR, the repertoire was profiled, and TCRdb retains in-frame clones only, with some absent. The profile shows about a million clones, 65% to 80% of them singletons. What was sequenced was memory CD4+ T cells sorted from blood. Subset denoted: CD45RA-negative fraction. All receptors derive from a young man in good health.

J is TRBJ1-2 and V is TRBV5-6; D ambiguous. Trimming took off 0 bases at V and 4 bases at J, with 7 bases between the two ends. Per the germline V gene, CDR1 is SGHDT and CDR2 is YYEEEE. This CDR3 contains 13 residues. The CDR3 spells CASSLVAGYGYTF. CDR3 nucleotide sequence: TGTGCCAGCAGCTTGGTGGCTGGCTATGGCTACACCTTC.

This clone has only one observation. The genes are TRBV7-2 and TRBJ2-1, with D uncertain. This CDR3 region has 15 residues. Trimming stripped 5 bases from V and 8 bases from J, with 19 bases between. Per the germline V gene, CDR1 is SGHTA and CDR2 is FQGNSA. The CDR3 reads CASSRTFFSMDEQFF. In DNA form, the CDR3 reads TGTGCCAGCAGCCGTACCTTCTTTAGCATGGATGAGCAGTTCTTC.